Shown below are 15 T cell receptor beta chains from a single sample sequenced in a study of OX40 agonist ivuxolimab in advanced cancers. The method was immunoSEQ multiplex PCR; TCRdb's version includes in-frame clones alone and lacks a portion of them. This sample has approximately 61,000 clones, with 75% to 85% found just once. The material sequenced was CD4+ or CD8+ T cells sorted from blood, taken in a trial of the OX40 agonist ivuxolimab. The receptors originated from an adult with an advanced solid tumor such as melanoma, head and neck, liver or kidney cancer.

The rearrangement uses TRBV5-6 and TRBJ1-1; D unresolved. CDR1 and CDR2 (germline): SGHDT, YYEEEE. This CDR3 is built from 13 residues. V was shortened by 4 bases and J by 4 bases, with 11 bases between the two germline ends. For the CDR3, the DNA is TGTGCCAGCAGCCGGGATCTGGGCACTGAAGCTTTCTTT. Translating it yields CASSRDLGTEAFF.

V is TRBV25-1 and J is TRBJ1-1, with no clear D. V lost 5 bases and J 1 base, leaving 8 bases between the germline ends. The CDR3 runs 13 residues. The germline CDR1 and CDR2 sequences are MGHDK and SYGVNS. In DNA, the CDR3 is TGTGCCAGCAGTAACCTGGGGAACACTGAAGCTTTCTTT. Amino acid sequence: CASSNLGNTEAFF.

This clone has just a few counts. The chain uses TRBV27 and TRBJ1-5, with 7 bases aligning to TRBD1. CDR1 and CDR2 from the germline V gene are MNHEY and SMNVEV (reference sequence). The length of the CDR3 is 17 residues. The junction had 7 bases not matched to a gene; V was cut back by 1 base and J by 1 base. The CDR3 nucleotides are TGTGCCAGCAGTTTATACCCGCCACAGGGGAGCAATCAGCCCCAGCATTTT. It translates to CASSLYPPQGSNQPQHF.

This clone was seen a few times. The chain links TRBV6-5 to TRBJ1-2, with 7 bases that match TRBD1. The length of the CDR3 is 12 residues. J was trimmed by 8 bases and V by 9 bases; bases with no gene match: 9. In germline, CDR1 is MNHEY, CDR2 SVGAGI. CDR3 in DNA: TGTGCCAGTGGGAGGACAGGAAGAGGCTACACCTTC. Translation gives CASGRTGRGYTF.

The chain combines TRBV5-5 with TRBJ1-3; 8 nucleotides line up with TRBD1. The length of the CDR3 is 15 residues. Germline lookup yields CDR1 SGHKS and CDR2 YYEKEE (reference sequence). V lost 0 bases, J lost 8 bases, and 7 bases stayed unmatched. The CDR3 loop reads CASSLAFGQGDTIYF. The DNA of the CDR3 is TGTGCCAGCAGCTTGGCCTTCGGACAGGGAGACACCATATATTTT. Looking up the rest from reference TRBV5-5 and TRBJ1-3 gives the full variable domain: DAGVTQSPTHLIKTRGQQVTLRCSPISGHKSVSWYQQVLGQGPQFIFQYYEKEERGRGNFPDRFSARQFPNYSSELNVNALLLGDSALYLCASSLAFGQGDTIYFGEGSWLTVV.

V is TRBV10-3 and J is TRBJ1-4, with a weak D call TRBD1 (6 bases). This CDR3 has 16 amino acids. Trimming cost V 3 bases and J 0 bases, with 11 bases left between them. The V gene's germline CDR1 is ENHRY and CDR2 SYGVKD. The CDR3 loop is CAISDGQLATNEKLFF. The DNA for the CDR3 is TGTGCCATCAGTGATGGACAGCTTGCAACTAATGAAAAACTGTTTTTT.

The chain has TRBV11-2 and TRBJ1-2, with TRBD1 identical over 11 bases. V was clipped by 4 bases and J by 4 bases; unmatched bases: 8. The CDR3 has 16 residues. In germline, CDR1 is SGHAT, CDR2 FQNNGV. The CDR3 nucleotides are TGTGCCAGCAGCTCACGGGACAGGGGGGCCCTCTATGGCTACACCTTC. Translation gives CASSSRDRGALYGYTF.

The CDR3 DNA follows: TGCGCCAGCAGCTTTAGGTCTAAACTGACAGATACGCAGTATTTT. This encodes CASSFRSKLTDTQYF. The rearrangement uses TRBV5-1 and TRBJ2-3; D gene ambiguous. Germline assignment: CDR1 SGHRS and CDR2 YFSETQ. The V and J ends lost 2 bases and 3 bases respectively, with 13 bases between them. The CDR3 is 15 amino acids.

The chain carries TRBV5-4 and TRBJ1-2, with TRBD1 identical over 9 bases. This CDR3 is 16 amino acids long. Germline CDR1 is SGHNT and CDR2 is YYREEE (reference sequence). V trimming: 1 base; J trimming: 4 bases; junction bases outside the gene matches: 8. Here the CDR3 reads CASSLPRTGVPYGYTF. In nucleotides, the CDR3 is TGTGCCAGCAGCTTGCCACGGACAGGGGTCCCCTATGGCTACACCTTC.

The V gene is TRBV4-2, the J gene TRBJ2-6; no clear D gene. Germline CDR1 and CDR2: LGHNA and YNFKEQ. Trimming removed 0 bases from V and 2 bases from J, with 11 bases in between. This CDR3 region has 17 residues. CDR3 DNA: TGTGCCAGCAGCCAAGATGGGATCCTCGCTGGGGCCAACGTCCTGACTTTC. As protein: CASSQDGILAGANVLTF.

The rearrangement links TRBV4-3 to TRBJ2-3; TRBD1 matches 10 bases. CDR1 LGHNA and CDR2 YSLEER come from the germline V gene. With V trimmed by 4 bases and J by 3 bases, 10 bases remained unmatched. The length of the CDR3 is 17 residues. The CDR3 sequence: CASSRRTGGALTDTQYF. CDR3 sequence (DNA): TGCGCCAGCAGCCGGAGGACAGGGGGGGCTTTAACAGATACGCAGTATTTT.

CDR3 amino acids: CASRQVPGLLTLGELFF. CDR3 DNA sequence: TGCGCCAGCAGGCAGGTTCCGGGACTCCTCACCCTCGGGGAGCTGTTTTTT. This rearrangement joins TRBV4-1 to TRBJ2-2, with a weak D call TRBD2 (6 bases). The germline V gene encodes CDR1 MGHRA and CDR2 YSYEKL. This CDR3 comprises 17 residues. Trimming removed 6 bases from V and 7 bases from J, with 24 bases in between.

The chain employs TRBV30 and TRBJ1-2, with no clear D. The CDR3 runs to 11 residues. V was shortened by 2 bases and J by 8 bases, with 9 bases between the two germline ends. From germline, CDR1 is GTSNPN and CDR2 SVGIG (reference sequence). CDR3 bases: TGTGCCTGGAGTATGCTGGGGGGCTACACCTTC. Its protein product is CAWSMLGGYTF.

The CDR3 protein is CATSRDSQGSEQFF. CDR3 in DNA: TGTGCCACCAGCAGAGATTCCCAGGGGTCTGAGCAGTTCTTC. The gene calls are TRBV15 and TRBJ2-1, with a possible D match to TRBD1 (6 bases). V was shortened by 0 bases and J by 9 bases, with 12 bases between the two germline ends. CDR3 length equals 14 residues. Germline V gene sequence: CDR1 LNHNV, CDR2 YYDKDF (reference sequence).

The V call is TRBV10-3, the J call TRBJ1-6; D is undetermined. The germline CDR1 and CDR2 sequences are ENHRY and SYGVKD. The CDR3 extends over 15 amino acids. V was pared by 7 bases and J by 6 bases, with 16 bases between. The CDR3 is CAITERQDINSPLHF. CDR3 DNA sequence: TGTGCCATCACCGAGAGGCAGGATATTAATTCACCCCTCCACTTT.